The subject of this entry is one T cell receptor (beta chain). What it binds is unknown. These data come from a study of siplizumab effects on memory and regulatory T cells. Study-wide results and caveats: A naive or memory phenotype could not be assigned to roughly 80-95% of the proliferating CD4+ or CD8+ clones. Unstimulated subsets contained matches for only a minor fraction of alloreactive clones. Memory cells seemed less diverse than naive T cells, which seemed major alloresponse contributors.

Assaying covered roughly 100,000 TCR templates per sample. Assay: immunoSEQ multiplex PCR; the TCRdb copy retains only in-frame clones and omits some. The table includes some 97,000 clones, approximately 91% detected once. Germline V lookup: CDR1 SGHAT, CDR2 FQNNGV. V lost 3 bases and J lost 5, with 14 bases in between. The CDR3 consists of 15 residues. The source material was CD4+ T cells sorted from blood. This TCR was recovered from a human donor in good health. Some clones in this sample may be carry-over from other donors' samples. The V gene is TRBV11-2, the J gene TRBJ2-1; D may be TRBD1 (5 bases). Here the CDR3 reads CASSFPGRGNNEQFF. The CDR3, as DNA: TGTGCCAGCAGCTTCCCAGGAAGGGGAAACAATGAGCAGTTCTTC.